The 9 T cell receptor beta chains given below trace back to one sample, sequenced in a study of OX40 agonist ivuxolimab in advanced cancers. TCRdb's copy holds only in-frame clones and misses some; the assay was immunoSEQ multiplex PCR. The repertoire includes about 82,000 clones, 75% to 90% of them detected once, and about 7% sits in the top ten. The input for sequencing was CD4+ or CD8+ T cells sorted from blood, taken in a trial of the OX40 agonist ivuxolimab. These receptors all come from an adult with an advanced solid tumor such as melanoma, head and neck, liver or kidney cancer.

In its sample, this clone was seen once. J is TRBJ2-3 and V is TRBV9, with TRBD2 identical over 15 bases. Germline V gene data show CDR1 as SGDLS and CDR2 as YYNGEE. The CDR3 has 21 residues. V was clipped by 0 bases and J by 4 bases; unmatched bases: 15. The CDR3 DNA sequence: TGTGCCAGCAGCGTAGCTACGGGGACTAGCGGGAGGATCAGTGCAGCAGATACGCAGTATTTT. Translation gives CASSVATGTSGRISAADTQYF.

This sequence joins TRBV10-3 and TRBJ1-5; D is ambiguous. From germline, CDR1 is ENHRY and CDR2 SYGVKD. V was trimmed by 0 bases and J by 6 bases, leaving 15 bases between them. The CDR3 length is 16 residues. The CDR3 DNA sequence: TGTGCCATCAGTGAGTCTGGGGAAGGATATGGTCAGCCCCAGCATTTT. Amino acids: CAISESGEGYGQPQHF.

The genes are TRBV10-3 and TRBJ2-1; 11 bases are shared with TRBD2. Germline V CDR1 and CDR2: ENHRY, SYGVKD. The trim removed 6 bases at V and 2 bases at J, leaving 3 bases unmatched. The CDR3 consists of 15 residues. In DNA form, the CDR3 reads TGTGCCATCAGGGCGGGACTAGCGGCCTACAATGAGCAGTTCTTC. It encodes CAIRAGLAAYNEQFF.

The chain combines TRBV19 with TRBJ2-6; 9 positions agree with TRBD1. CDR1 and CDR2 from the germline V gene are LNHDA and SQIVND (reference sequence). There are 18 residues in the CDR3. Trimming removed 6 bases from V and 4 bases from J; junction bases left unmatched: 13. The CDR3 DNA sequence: TGTGCCAGTAGGTTGACCGGGACAGGGCTCTCCGGGGCCAACGTCCTGACTTTC. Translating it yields CASRLTGTGLSGANVLTF.

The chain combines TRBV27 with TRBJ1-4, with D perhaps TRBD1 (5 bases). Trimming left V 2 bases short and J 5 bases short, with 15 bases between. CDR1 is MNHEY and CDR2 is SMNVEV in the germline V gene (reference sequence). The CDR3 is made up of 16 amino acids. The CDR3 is CASSLAGLGGNEKLFF. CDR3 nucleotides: TGTGCCAGCAGTTTAGCGGGGTTGGGGGGAAATGAAAAACTGTTTTTT. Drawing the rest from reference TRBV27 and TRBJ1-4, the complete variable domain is EAQVTQNPRYLITVTGKKLTVTCSQNMNHEYMSWYRQDPGLGLRQIYYSMNVEVTDKGDVPEGYKVSRKEKRNFPLILESPSPNQTSLYFCASSLAGLGGNEKLFFGSGTQLSVL.

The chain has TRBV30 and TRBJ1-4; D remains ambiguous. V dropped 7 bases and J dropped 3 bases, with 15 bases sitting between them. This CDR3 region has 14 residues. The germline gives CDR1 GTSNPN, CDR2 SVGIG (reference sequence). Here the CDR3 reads CASGGGGSNEKLFF. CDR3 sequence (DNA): TGTGCCTCCGGAGGAGGTGGATCTAATGAAAAACTGTTTTTT.

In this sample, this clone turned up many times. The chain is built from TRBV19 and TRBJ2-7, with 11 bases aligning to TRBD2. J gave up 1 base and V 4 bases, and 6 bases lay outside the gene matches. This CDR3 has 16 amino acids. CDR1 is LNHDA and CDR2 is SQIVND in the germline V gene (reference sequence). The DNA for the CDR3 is TGTGCCAGTAGTACCCGGACTAGCGGGCAATCCTACGAGCAGTACTTC. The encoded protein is CASSTRTSGQSYEQYF.

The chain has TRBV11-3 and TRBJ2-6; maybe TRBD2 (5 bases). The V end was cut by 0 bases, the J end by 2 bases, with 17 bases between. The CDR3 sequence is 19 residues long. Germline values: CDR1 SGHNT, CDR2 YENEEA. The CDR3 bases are TGTGCCAGCAGCTTAGATCGGTGGCTAGCCAATCCTGGGGCCAACGTCCTGACTTTC. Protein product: CASSLDRWLANPGANVLTF.

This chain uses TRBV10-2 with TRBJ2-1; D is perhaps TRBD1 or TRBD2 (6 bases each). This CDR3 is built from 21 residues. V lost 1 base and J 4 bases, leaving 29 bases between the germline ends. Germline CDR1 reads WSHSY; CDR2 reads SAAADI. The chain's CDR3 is CASSEFSHVRGGTMFYNEQFF. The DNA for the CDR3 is TGCGCCAGCAGTGAGTTTTCCCATGTCAGGGGAGGAACGATGTTTTACAATGAGCAGTTCTTC.